The 27 T cell receptor beta chains in this list originate from one sample, sequenced in a study of cytomegalovirus exposure and HLA in healthy donors. Generated by immunoSEQ multiplex PCR, the TCRdb table keeps only in-frame clones and is missing some. The sample shows about 58,000 clones, roughly 90% of them seen only once. Material for sequencing was PBMCs. The source of these receptors is a man in his late teens or twenties in good health and CMV-seronegative.

The chain combines TRBV27 with TRBJ2-7; TRBD1 is a possible D gene (5 bases). This CDR3 is 14 amino acids long. Germline V gives CDR1 MNHEY, CDR2 SMNVEV (reference sequence). The V end lost 6 bases, the J end lost 0 bases, and 12 bases lay between the germline ends. CDR3 DNA: TGTGCCAGCAGCCCGGATGGGGCCTCCTACGAGCAGTACTTC. This sequence encodes CASSPDGASYEQYF.

The J gene is TRBJ1-3, the V gene TRBV19; D ambiguous. The germline gives CDR1 LNHDA, CDR2 SQIVND (reference sequence). The CDR3 runs to 10 residues. V gave up 8 bases and J gave up 4 bases, with 3 bases separating them. The CDR3 reads CASSGNTIYF. The CDR3 region has the DNA TGTGCCAGTTCGGGAAACACCATATATTTT. The full variable domain, rest sourced from reference TRBV19 and TRBJ1-3, is DGGITQSPKYLFRKEGQNVTLSCEQNLNHDAMYWYRQDPGQGLRLIYYSQIVNDFQKGDIAEGYSVSREKKESFPLTVTSAQKNPTAFYLCASSGNTIYFGEGSWLTVV.

The chain combines TRBV10-3 with TRBJ2-1; tentative D call: TRBD2 (5 bases). Deletions cut 4 bases from V and 4 bases from J, with 11 bases between. The CDR3 has 14 amino acids. Germline V gene lookup returns CDR1 ENHRY and CDR2 SYGVKD. The CDR3 nucleotides are TGTGCCATCAGTGGGGCGGGCTCTTACAATGAGCAGTTCTTC. Its translation: CAISGAGSYNEQFF.

The chain couples TRBV5-1 to TRBJ2-4, with TRBD2 as a possible D gene (7 bases). Trimming shortened V by 1 base and J by 9 bases, and 17 bases separated the two germline ends. Germline values: CDR1 SGHRS, CDR2 YFSETQ. The CDR3 consists of 15 residues. The CDR3 protein is CASSLFGGRESIQYF. The CDR3 nucleotides are TGCGCCAGCAGCTTGTTCGGGGGGCGAGAGTCCATTCAGTACTTC.

This clone was recorded only once. The chain couples TRBV7-9 to TRBJ2-7; D gene unclear. CDR3 length: 12 amino acids. With 5 bases removed from V and 2 bases from J, the gap between germline ends came to 7 bases. Germline CDR1 and CDR2: SEHNR and FQNEAQ (reference sequence). The CDR3 reads CASSPKAYEQYF. The CDR3 coding sequence is TGTGCCAGCAGCCCTAAAGCCTACGAGCAGTACTTC.

The chain couples TRBV29-1 to TRBJ2-7; 7 nucleotides align to TRBD2. The CDR3 sequence is 16 residues long. Trimming cost V 0 bases and J 1 base; bases outside gene matches: 9. The germline V gene has CDR1 SQVTM and CDR2 ANQGSEA. In nucleotides, the CDR3 is TGCAGCGTTGAAGATAAGGCGGGAGCGGGGTCCTACGAGCAGTACTTC. This codes for CSVEDKAGAGSYEQYF.

J is TRBJ2-1 and V is TRBV12-5, with 7 bases lining up with TRBD1. This CDR3 is 15 amino acids long. The J segment lost 7 bases and the V segment lost 4 bases, leaving 10 bases of the junction unmatched. Looked up from germline, CDR1 is LGHNT and CDR2 is FRNRAP. The CDR3 spells CASGSYRDSTNEQFF. CDR3 sequence (DNA): TGTGCTAGTGGTTCTTACCGGGACAGCACGAATGAGCAGTTCTTC.

V gene TRBV7-9 combines with J gene TRBJ2-7, with D maybe TRBD1 (6 bases). Trimming stripped 5 bases from V and 2 bases from J, with 10 bases between. CDR1 is SEHNR, CDR2 FQNEAQ, per germline (reference sequence). This CDR3 is 13 amino acids long. The CDR3 region is CASSPRGPYEQYF. CDR3 nucleotide sequence: TGTGCCAGCAGCCCCAGGGGCCCCTACGAGCAGTACTTC.

The V gene is TRBV28, the J gene TRBJ1-4, with D perhaps matching TRBD1 (5 bases). V gave up 5 bases and J gave up 7 bases, with 17 bases separating them. This CDR3 region has 15 residues. Germline-derived CDR1 and CDR2 are MDHEN and SYDVKM. CDR3 residues: CASSPGDRTGEKLFF. The CDR3 nucleotides read TGTGCCAGCAGTCCGGGGGATAGGACGGGTGAAAAACTGTTTTTT.

V is TRBV27 and J is TRBJ2-7; 11 bases fit TRBD2. Germline CDR1 reads MNHEY; CDR2 reads SMNVEV (reference sequence). This CDR3 region has 15 residues. Trimming removed 7 bases from V and 5 bases from J; junction bases left unmatched: 10. CDR3 DNA sequence: TGTGCCAGCAATCCCTTAGCGGGAGGGCACCACGAGCAGTACTTC. This translates into CASNPLAGGHHEQYF.

J is TRBJ2-7 and V is TRBV27; D is possibly TRBD2 (5 bases). Germline CDR1 and CDR2: MNHEY and SMNVEV (reference sequence). The V end was cut by 6 bases, the J end by 2 bases, with 17 bases between. The CDR3 has 15 residues. CDR3 DNA sequence: TGTGCCAGCAGGGAGGTACCCTCCTCAACCTACGAGCAGTACTTC. It is translated as CASREVPSSTYEQYF.

The chain employs TRBV30 and TRBJ2-7; a weak D match, TRBD2 (5 bases). V shed 4 bases and J shed 7 bases, with 23 bases lying between them. The germline CDR1 and CDR2 sequences are GTSNPN and SVGIG (reference sequence). The CDR3 has 15 residues. As DNA, the CDR3 is TGTGCCTGGACATTAATAGGACTGGCAGCCGGTGAGCAGTACTTC. This gives the protein CAWTLIGLAAGEQYF.

V usage is TRBV27 and J usage is TRBJ2-7; 11 positions agree with TRBD1. V lost 6 bases, J lost 3 bases, and 4 bases stayed unmatched. This CDR3 contains 14 residues. The germline gives CDR1 MNHEY, CDR2 SMNVEV (reference sequence). The CDR3 DNA sequence: TGTGCCAGCAGACCGGGACAGGGGGGCTACGAGCAGTACTTC. This gives the protein CASRPGQGGYEQYF.

This chain joins TRBV6-5 and TRBJ2-1; 10 positions agree with TRBD2. The germline gives CDR1 MNHEY, CDR2 SVGAGI. Trimming removed 6 bases from V and 2 bases from J; junction bases left unmatched: 4. CDR3 length: 15 residues. As DNA, the CDR3 is TGTGCCAGCAGCTTGGGACTAGCGACCTACAATGAGCAGTTCTTC. It encodes CASSLGLATYNEQFF.

The chain employs TRBV27 and TRBJ2-1; 8 nucleotides match TRBD2. Germline V CDR1 and CDR2: MNHEY, SMNVEV (reference sequence). This CDR3 is 16 amino acids long. The V gene end was trimmed by 4 bases and the J gene end by 3 bases; junction bases not matched to a gene: 8. DNA of the CDR3: TGTGCCAGCAGTTCCATAAGCGGGAGTGTCTACAATGAGCAGTTCTTC. Translated, it gives CASSSISGSVYNEQFF.

The gene calls are TRBV5-1 and TRBJ2-7; 10 nucleotides align to TRBD2. Trimming cost V 0 bases and J 6 bases; bases outside gene matches: 6. Germline loops: CDR1 SGHRS, CDR2 YFSETQ. The CDR3 covers 15 residues. The CDR3 loop reads CASSLGASGSTEQYF. The CDR3 DNA sequence: TGCGCCAGCAGCTTGGGAGCTAGCGGGAGTACCGAGCAGTACTTC.

The chain couples TRBV13 to TRBJ2-7, with D maybe TRBD2 (6 bases). This CDR3 is built from 14 residues. Trimming pared 5 bases from V and 4 bases from J, leaving 15 bases between. Germline lookup yields CDR1 PRHDT and CDR2 FYEKMQ (reference sequence). The CDR3 sequence is CASSLGTSTYEQYF. For the CDR3, the DNA is TGTGCCAGCAGCCTTGGGACTTCAACATACGAGCAGTACTTC.

The chain employs TRBV7-9 and TRBJ1-1; D gene unclear. The V end lost 5 bases, the J end lost 6 bases, and 13 bases lay between the germline ends. Germline-derived CDR1 and CDR2 are SEHNR and FQNEAQ (reference sequence). This CDR3 comprises 13 residues. Here the CDR3 reads CASSLVGPPEAFF. The CDR3 coding sequence is TGTGCCAGCAGCCTGGTGGGCCCCCCTGAAGCTTTCTTT.

The chain joins TRBV4-1 to TRBJ2-7; the match to TRBD2 covers 11 bases. V shed 3 bases and J 7 bases; nucleotides not matched to a gene: 11. Germline values: CDR1 MGHRA, CDR2 YSYEKL. This CDR3 contains 16 residues. For the CDR3, the DNA is TGCGCCAGCAGCCAGCGGGTAGCGGGAGGGCCCGAGGAGCAGTACTTC. This encodes CASSQRVAGGPEEQYF.

The chain is built from TRBV10-3 and TRBJ2-1; TRBD2 agrees at 11 bases. There are 15 residues in the CDR3. Germline CDR1 and CDR2: ENHRY and SYGVKD. V lost 4 bases and J lost 5; bases outside the gene matches: 4. The chain's CDR3 is CAISGTSGQNNEQFF. The CDR3, as DNA: TGTGCCATCAGTGGGACTAGCGGGCAGAACAATGAGCAGTTCTTC.

The rearrangement uses TRBV5-6 and TRBJ2-3; possibly TRBD2 for D (6 bases). The germline V gene encodes CDR1 SGHDT and CDR2 YYEEEE. This CDR3 contains 15 residues. V was clipped by 0 bases and J by 4 bases, with 12 bases between them. The CDR3 sequence: CASSLAPLASDTQYF. The CDR3 DNA sequence: TGTGCCAGCAGCTTGGCCCCACTAGCATCAGATACGCAGTATTTT.

V usage is TRBV6-1 and J usage is TRBJ2-6, with TRBD1 identical over 7 bases. CDR1 and CDR2 (germline): MNHNS, SASEGT. With V trimmed by 0 bases and J by 1 base, 6 bases remained unmatched. This CDR3 has 18 residues. The CDR3 DNA sequence: TGTGCCAGCAGTGAAGCACGACAGGGTATGTCTGGGGCCAACGTCCTGACTTTC. Protein product: CASSEARQGMSGANVLTF.

The chain combines TRBV11-3 with TRBJ2-7; TRBD1 matches 8 bases. CDR1 is SGHNT and CDR2 is YENEEA in the germline V gene. The CDR3 is made up of 14 amino acids. The J segment lost 5 bases and the V segment lost 4 bases, leaving 7 bases of the junction unmatched. In DNA form, the CDR3 reads TGTGCCAGCAGCTCTGGACAGGGCCAGAACGAGCAGTACTTC. Residues: CASSSGQGQNEQYF.

This CDR3 reads CASRREQGMVTYGYTF. The DNA of the CDR3 is TGTGCCAGCAGGAGGGAACAGGGTATGGTTACCTATGGCTACACCTTC. The chain links TRBV2 to TRBJ1-2; tentatively, D is TRBD1 (6 bases). Germline values: CDR1 SNHLY, CDR2 FYNNEI. The CDR3 is 16 amino acids. The V end lost 6 bases, the J end lost 4 bases, and 21 bases lay between the germline ends. Full variable domain (remainder filled in from reference TRBV2 and TRBJ1-2): EPEVTQTPSHQVTQMGQEVILRCVPISNHLYFYWYRQILGQKVEFLVSFYNNEISEKSEIFDDQFSVERPDGSNFTLKIRSTKLEDSAMYFCASRREQGMVTYGYTFGSGTRLTVV.

This chain links TRBV2 with TRBJ1-2, with D perhaps matching TRBD1 (5 bases). The CDR3 loop spans 12 amino acids. Between the trimmed V and J ends, which lost 6 bases and 5 bases, there was a span of 10 bases. Germline V gives CDR1 SNHLY, CDR2 FYNNEI. CDR3 nucleotide sequence: TGTGCCAGCAGGGGTGGGGCGTATGGCTACACCTTC. Translating it yields CASRGGAYGYTF.

CDR3 sequence reads: CASSQPQGYNEQFF. For the CDR3, the DNA is TGCGCCAGCAGCCAACCACAGGGGTACAATGAGCAGTTCTTC. V usage is TRBV4-1 and J usage is TRBJ2-1, with 7 bases aligning to TRBD1. This CDR3 region has 14 residues. The trim removed 2 bases at V and 4 bases at J, leaving 2 bases unmatched. CDR1 is MGHRA and CDR2 is YSYEKL in the germline V gene.

The V call is TRBV5-6, the J call TRBJ2-5; TRBD1 matches at 7 bases. Germline V gene sequence: CDR1 SGHDT, CDR2 YYEEEE. There are 14 residues in the CDR3. The trim removed 0 bases at V and 3 bases at J, leaving 2 bases unmatched. CDR3 bases: TGTGCCAGCAGCTTGGCAGGGGGAAAAGAGACCCAGTACTTC. Its protein is CASSLAGGKETQYF.